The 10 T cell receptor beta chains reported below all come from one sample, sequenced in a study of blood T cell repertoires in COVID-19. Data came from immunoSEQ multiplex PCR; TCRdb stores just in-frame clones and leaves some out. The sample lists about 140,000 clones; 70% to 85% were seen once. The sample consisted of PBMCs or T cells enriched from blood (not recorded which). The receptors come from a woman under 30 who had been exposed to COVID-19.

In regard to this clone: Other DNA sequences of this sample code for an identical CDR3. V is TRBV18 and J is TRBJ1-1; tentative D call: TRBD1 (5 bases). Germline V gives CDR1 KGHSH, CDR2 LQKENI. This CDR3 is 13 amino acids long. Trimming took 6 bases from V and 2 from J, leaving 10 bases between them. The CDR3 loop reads CASSPTENTEAFF. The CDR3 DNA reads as TGTGCCAGCTCGCCGACAGAAAACACTGAAGCTTTCTTT.

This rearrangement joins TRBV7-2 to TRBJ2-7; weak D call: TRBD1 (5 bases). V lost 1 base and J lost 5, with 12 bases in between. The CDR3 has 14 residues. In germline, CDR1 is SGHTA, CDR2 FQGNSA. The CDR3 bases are TGTGCCAGCAGCTTAGAGGGGAACAGCCACGAGCAGTACTTC. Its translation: CASSLEGNSHEQYF.

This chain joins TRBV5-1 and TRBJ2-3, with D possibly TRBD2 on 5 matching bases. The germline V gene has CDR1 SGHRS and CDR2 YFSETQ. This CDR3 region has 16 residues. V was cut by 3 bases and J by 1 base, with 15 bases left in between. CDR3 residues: CASSYAGVVGTDTQYF. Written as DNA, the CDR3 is TGCGCCAGCAGCTATGCGGGCGTGGTCGGCACAGATACGCAGTATTTT.

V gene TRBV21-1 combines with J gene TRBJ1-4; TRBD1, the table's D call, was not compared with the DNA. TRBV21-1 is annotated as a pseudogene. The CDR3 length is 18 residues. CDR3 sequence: CASTNRQGQVMSNEKLFF. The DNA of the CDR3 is TGTGCCAGCACCAACCGGCAGGGACAGGTCATGTCTAATGAAAAACTGTTTTTT.

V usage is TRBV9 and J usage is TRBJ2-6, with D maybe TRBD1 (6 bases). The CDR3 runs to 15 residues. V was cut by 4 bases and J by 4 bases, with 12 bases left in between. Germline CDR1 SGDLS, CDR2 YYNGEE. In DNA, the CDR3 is TGTGCCAGCAGCACCCAGGGGTCCGGGGCCAACGTCCTGACTTTC. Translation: CASSTQGSGANVLTF. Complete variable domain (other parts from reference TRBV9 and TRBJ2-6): DSGVTQTPKHLITATGQRVTLRCSPRSGDLSVYWYQQSLDQGLQFLIQYYNGEERAKGNILERFSAQQFPDLHSELNLSSLELGDSALYFCASSTQGSGANVLTFGAGSRLTVL.

CDR3 coding DNA: TGTGCCAGCAGCCGACAGGGGGCCAAATCTGCCAACTATGGCTACACCTTC. Its protein product is CASSRQGAKSANYGYTF. The V gene is TRBV6-6, the J gene TRBJ1-2; the match to TRBD1 covers 10 bases. V lost 6 bases to trimming and J lost 2 bases; unmatched junction nucleotides: 12. CDR1 is MNHNY and CDR2 is SVGAGI in the germline V gene (reference sequence). The CDR3 length is 17 residues.

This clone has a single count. The CDR3 DNA follows: TGTGCCAGCAGCCAAGGAGGACAGGGGAACTATGGCTACACCTTC. Encoded protein: CASSQGGQGNYGYTF. The rearrangement uses TRBV3-1 (or the pseudogene TRBV3-2) and TRBJ1-2, with 9 bases aligning to TRBD1. Germline V gene lookup returns CDR1 LGHDT and CDR2 YNNKEL (reference sequence). The CDR3 covers 15 residues. V gave up 1 base and J gave up 2 bases; unmatched junction bases: 2.

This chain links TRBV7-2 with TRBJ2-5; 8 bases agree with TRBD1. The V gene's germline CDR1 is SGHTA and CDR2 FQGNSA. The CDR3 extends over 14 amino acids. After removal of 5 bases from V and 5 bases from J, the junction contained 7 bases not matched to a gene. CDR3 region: CASSQRQGRETQYF. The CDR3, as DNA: TGTGCCAGCAGCCAAAGACAGGGGCGGGAGACCCAGTACTTC. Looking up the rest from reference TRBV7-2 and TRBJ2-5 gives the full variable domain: GAGVSQSPSNKVTEKGKDVELRCDPISGHTALYWYRQSLGQGLEFLIYFQGNSAPDKSGLPSDRFSAERTGGSVSTLTIQRTQQEDSAVYLCASSQRQGRETQYFGPGTRLLVL.

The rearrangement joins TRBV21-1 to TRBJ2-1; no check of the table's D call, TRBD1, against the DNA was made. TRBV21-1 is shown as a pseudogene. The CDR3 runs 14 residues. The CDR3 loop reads CASSNRDSNNEQFF. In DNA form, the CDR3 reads TGTGCCAGCAGCAACCGGGACAGTAACAATGAGCAGTTCTTC.

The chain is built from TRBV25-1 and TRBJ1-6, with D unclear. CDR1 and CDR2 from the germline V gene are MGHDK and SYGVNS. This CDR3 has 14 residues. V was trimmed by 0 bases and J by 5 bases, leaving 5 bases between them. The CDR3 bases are TGTGCCAGCAGTGAATATATCGATAATTCACCCCTCCACTTT. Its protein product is CASSEYIDNSPLHF.